This T cell receptor (beta chain) is drawn from a study of blood T cell repertoires in COVID-19. Study-level background: COVID-19 samples collected from the United States, Italy and Spain covered acute and convalescent phases. T cells, B-cell-depleted T cells, or PBMCs provided the cDNA or gDNA that served as material.

Original analysis: Amplification of reference gene primers provided the estimated nucleated cell counts. Profiling relied on immunoSEQ multiplex PCR, and the TCRdb table lists in-frame clones only, not all of them. The DNA was the basis for D and trimming; V, J and clone size are from that table. The sample yields over 95,000 clones, about 80% seen once. Germline assignment: CDR1 LGHDT and CDR2 YNNKEL (reference sequence). The J segment lost 5 bases and the V segment lost 6 bases, leaving 7 bases of the junction unmatched. This CDR3 has 15 amino acids. The chain uses TRBV3-1 (or the pseudogene TRBV3-2) and TRBJ1-5; 10 bases match TRBD1. The TCR sequence derives from a woman aged 40-49 years with acute or convalescent COVID-19. Sequencing input: peripheral blood. In DNA, the CDR3 is TGTGCCAGCAGTCCGGCCGGGACAGGGGATCAGCCCCAGCATTTT. Translated: CASSPAGTGDQPQHF.